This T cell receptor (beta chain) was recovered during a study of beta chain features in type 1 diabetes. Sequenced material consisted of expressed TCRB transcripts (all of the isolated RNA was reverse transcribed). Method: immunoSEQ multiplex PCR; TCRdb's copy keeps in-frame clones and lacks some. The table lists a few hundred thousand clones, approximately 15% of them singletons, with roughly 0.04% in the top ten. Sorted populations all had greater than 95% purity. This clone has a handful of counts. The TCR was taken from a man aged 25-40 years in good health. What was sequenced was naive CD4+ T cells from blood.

The CDR3 sequence: CASSVAPRLYNEQFF. CDR3 nucleotide sequence: TGTGCCAGCAGCGTAGCGCCAAGACTTTACAATGAGCAGTTCTTC. The chain recombines TRBV9 with TRBJ2-1, with D unresolved. V was shortened by 0 bases and J by 4 bases, with 11 bases between the two germline ends. CDR1 is SGDLS, CDR2 YYNGEE, per germline. CDR3 size: 15 residues.